Sequencing of this T cell receptor (beta chain) was carried out in a study of blood T cell repertoires in COVID-19. The protocol was immunoSEQ multiplex PCR, while the TCRdb copy is restricted to in-frame clones and leaves out a portion. The repertoire includes 90,000 or so clones, about 91% of them detected once, and roughly 0.43% sits in the top ten. The CDR3 covers 12 residues. CDR1 is SNHLY, CDR2 FYNNEI, per germline. Deletions cut 5 bases from V and 4 bases from J, with 8 bases between. This clone came up a few times. Sequenced input: peripheral blood. The receptor was isolated from a man between 60 and 70 years old with acute or convalescent COVID-19. The J gene is TRBJ1-1, the V gene TRBV2; tentative D call: TRBD1 (5 bases). CDR3 in DNA: TGTGCCAGCAGTCAGCAGGGCACTGAAGCTTTCTTT. Residues: CASSQQGTEAFF.